The clone carrying this TCR beta chain came up many times. Via MiXCR, TCRdb re-called the 5' RACE reads, giving one row per CDR3 protein. The sample records approximately 600,000 distinct CDR3 sequences, under 8.5% being singletons. The CDR3 is made up of 16 amino acids. Losses at the gene ends were 5 bases for V and 6 bases for J; bases not matched to a gene: 6. This specimen belongs to a study of identical twins. The same specimen was also included in a second study, on yellow fever vaccine responses in identical twins.

The chain is built from TRBV12-3 or TRBV12-4 and TRBJ2-3; 15 positions agree with TRBD2. The TCR sequence derives from a woman between 18 and 29 years old in good health. Sequenced sample: PBMCs. CDR3 region: CASSPGLAGGRDTQYF. Written as DNA, the CDR3 is TGTGCCAGCAGTCCCGGACTAGCGGGAGGGAGGGATACGCAGTATTTT.